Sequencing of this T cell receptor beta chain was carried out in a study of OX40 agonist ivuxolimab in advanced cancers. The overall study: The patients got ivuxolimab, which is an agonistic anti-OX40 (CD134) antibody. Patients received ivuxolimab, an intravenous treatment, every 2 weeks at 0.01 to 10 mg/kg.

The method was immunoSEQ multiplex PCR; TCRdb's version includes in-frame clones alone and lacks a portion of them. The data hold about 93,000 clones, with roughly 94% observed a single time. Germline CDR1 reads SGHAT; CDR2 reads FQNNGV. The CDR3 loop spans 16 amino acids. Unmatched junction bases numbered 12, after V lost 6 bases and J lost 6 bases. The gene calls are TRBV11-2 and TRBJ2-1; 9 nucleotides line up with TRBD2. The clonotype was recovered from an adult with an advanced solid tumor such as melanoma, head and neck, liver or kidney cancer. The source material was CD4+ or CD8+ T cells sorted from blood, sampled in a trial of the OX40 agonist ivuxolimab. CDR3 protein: CASSPSLTSGLNEQFF. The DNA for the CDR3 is TGTGCCAGCAGTCCTTCCCTGACTAGCGGCCTCAATGAGCAGTTCTTC. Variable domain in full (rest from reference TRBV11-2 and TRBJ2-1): EAGVAQSPRYKIIEKRQSVAFWCNPISGHATLYWYQQILGQGPKLLIQFQNNGVVDDSQLPKDRFSAERLKGVDSTLKIQPAKLEDSAVYLCASSPSLTSGLNEQFFGPGTRLTVL.